What follows are 20 T cell receptor beta chains derived from one specimen sequenced in a study of T cell clonality in common variable immunodeficiency. Only in-frame clones appear in the TCRdb table, and some are missing; sequencing was by immunoSEQ multiplex PCR. The table lists tens of thousands of clones, with no singletons. Sequenced sample: peripheral blood mononuclear cells. These receptors were collected from a person aged 18 to 70 in good health.

This clone was detected many times. The sequenced fragment ends 3 residues before the CDR3 boundary, so the rest is inferred from the germline J gene. The chain links TRBV2 to TRBJ1-2; TRBD1 matches at 8 bases. J lost 4 bases, V lost 7 bases, and 8 bases had no gene match. The V gene's germline CDR1 is SNHLY and CDR2 FYNNEI. This CDR3 comprises 14 residues. The CDR3 loop is CASTRQGLGYGYTF. Incomplete CDR3 DNA: TGTGCCAGCACTCGACAGGGGTTAGGCTATGGC.

This clone was observed a few times. The CDR3 is cut off 3 residues early in the read; its end comes from the germline J gene. The V call is TRBV7-6, the J call TRBJ1-2; the D is unclear. Germline lookup yields CDR1 SGHVS and CDR2 FNYEAQ. V lost 6 bases to trimming and J lost 2 bases, with 13 bases between them. The CDR3 is 14 residues long. Incomplete CDR3 DNA: TGTGCCAGCAGTCCCTATGACATGAACTATGGC. Translating it yields CASSPYDMNYG. The CDR3 as a whole reads CASSPYDMNYGYTF.

This clone was counted many times. The CDR3 end falls 3 residues outside the read, so it is completed with the germline J gene. The chain links TRBV14 to TRBJ2-7, with D perhaps matching TRBD1 (5 bases). The CDR3 extends over 17 amino acids. V lost 5 bases to trimming and J lost 3 bases, with 23 bases between them. Germline-derived CDR1 and CDR2 are SGHDN and FVKESK. The CDR3 reads CASSERLTEKVDYEQYF. CDR3 DNA (partial): TGTGCCAGCAGCGAACGACTGACAGAAAAGGTAGACTACGAG.

This clone was observed many times. The CDR3 extends 3 residues past the end of the read, so its final part is completed from the germline J gene. This chain joins TRBV12-3 or TRBV12-4 and TRBJ2-3, with D uncertain. The CDR3 loop spans 12 amino acids. The ends were cut back, 6 bases at V and 2 bases at J, with 6 bases in the middle. This CDR3 is CASRSFTDTQYF. CDR3 bases read: TGTGCCAGCAGGTCTTTCACAGATACG.

At least ten counts were recorded for this clone. The read ends 3 residues shy of where the CDR3 ends; the end is completed using the germline J gene. This chain links TRBV5-6 with TRBJ1-4; D call uncertain. Trimming shortened V by 5 bases and J by 2 bases, and 10 bases separated the two germline ends. CDR3 length: 14 amino acids. Germline V gene lookup returns CDR1 SGHDT and CDR2 YYEEEE. The sequenced CDR3 bases are TGTGCCAGCAGTGGCTACAGCACTAATGAAAAA. Amino acids: CASSGYSTNEK. The CDR3, in full, reads CASSGYSTNEKLFF.

The sample holds many counts of this clone. A read error may account for a junction end that differs from germline. The sequence runs out 3 residues before the end of the CDR3; the remainder is reconstructed from the germline J gene. J is TRBJ2-5 and V is TRBV4-2; D uncertain. The CDR3 is 15 residues long. The germline V gene encodes CDR1 LGHNA and CDR2 YNFKEQ. The sequenced CDR3 bases are TGCGCCAGCAGCCAAGTGAGAGACTACCAAGAGACC. This gives the protein CASSQVRDYQET. The whole CDR3 sequence is CASSQVRDYQETQYF.

This clone was seen many times. The read comes to an end 3 residues before the CDR3 does, leaving the germline J gene to fill in the end. This rearrangement joins TRBV20-1 to TRBJ2-3; 9 nucleotides line up with TRBD2. CDR1 is DFQATT and CDR2 is SNEGSKA in the germline V gene (reference sequence). V lost 5 bases and J lost 4; bases outside the gene matches: 10. CDR3 length: 15 residues. The CDR3 sequence: CSAPGIAGAPDTQYF. Partial CDR3 DNA: TGCAGTGCTCCGGGGATAGCGGGAGCTCCAGATACG.

This clone has a count of ten or more. The read ends 3 residues shy of where the CDR3 ends; the end is completed using the germline J gene. This chain connects TRBV27 to TRBJ1-1; no firm D call. The CDR3 is 13 amino acids. From germline, CDR1 is MNHEY and CDR2 SMNVEV (reference sequence). V was clipped by 0 bases and J by 7 bases, with 9 bases between them. CDR3 bases read: TGTGCCAGCAGTTTATCGAGGCAGGATGAA. Amino acid sequence: CASSLSRQDE. The entire CDR3 reads CASSLSRQDEAFF.

Many counts were recorded for this clone. From the germline J gene comes the end of the CDR3, since the read stops 3 residues before it. The genes are TRBV6-2 or TRBV6-3 and TRBJ1-2, with no clear D. The V end lost 5 bases, the J end lost 5 bases, and 6 bases lay between the germline ends. CDR1 is MNHEY, CDR2 SVGEGT, per germline. This CDR3 is built from 11 residues. CDR3 loop: CASSLRYGYTF. CDR3 DNA, as far as it was read: TGTGCCAGCAGTCTTCGGTATGGC.

This clone appeared many times. The read ends 3 residues early relative to the CDR3; the germline J gene fills the gap. The rearrangement links TRBV18 to TRBJ2-1; the match to TRBD1 covers 11 bases. Germline values: CDR1 KGHSH, CDR2 LQKENI. Trimming took 4 bases from V and 6 from J; bases not matched to a gene: 8. The CDR3 runs to 16 residues. CDR3 sequence: CASSLRTGGSGNEQFF. The part of the CDR3 DNA that was read is TGTGCCAGCTCACTGCGGACAGGGGGCAGTGGCAATGAG.

This clone was detected many times. Here the CDR3 reads CASSRTGIAQGYTF. CDR3 bases read: TGTGCCAGTAGTAGGACAGGGATCGCTCAAGGC. The chain links TRBV19 to TRBJ1-2; 8 bases are a match to TRBD1. The read comes to an end 3 residues before the CDR3 does, leaving the germline J gene to fill in the end. This CDR3 has 14 amino acids. Germline values: CDR1 LNHDA, CDR2 SQIVND (reference sequence).

This clone was detected only a few times. The read terminates 3 residues before the CDR3 end, so the remaining end is supplied by the germline J gene. The chain recombines TRBV20-1 with TRBJ1-2; perhaps TRBD1 as D (6 bases). CDR1 is DFQATT, CDR2 SNEGSKA, per germline (reference sequence). CDR3 length: 15 residues. Incomplete CDR3 DNA: TGCAGTGCCCCTTTCCTGGGGGCTAGCTCCTACGAC. It specifies CSAPFLGASSYD. The complete CDR3 reads CSAPFLGASSYDYTF.

To note about this clone: The read comes to an end 3 residues before the CDR3 does, leaving the germline J gene to fill in the end. The chain uses TRBV30 and TRBJ1-2; no reliable D call. The CDR3 contains 12 residues. CDR1 and CDR2 from the germline V gene are GTSNPN and SVGIG (reference sequence). CDR3 region: CAWEASSYDYTF. CDR3 bases read: TGTGCCTGGGAGGCTAGCTCCTACGAC.

This clone has just a few counts. The CDR3 is CAWYDLGNDYTF. Incomplete CDR3 DNA: TGTGCCTGGTACGACCTGGGCAATGAC. The rearrangement links TRBV30 to TRBJ1-2; no clear D. The CDR3 is cut off 3 residues early in the read; its end comes from the germline J gene. Germline V gene sequence: CDR1 GTSNPN, CDR2 SVGIG (reference sequence). The length of the CDR3 is 12 residues. The complete variable domain, with remaining parts taken from reference TRBV30 and TRBJ1-2, reads SQTIHQWPATLVQPVGSPLSLECTVEGTSNPNLYWYRQAAGRGLQLLFYSVGIGQISSEVPQNLSASRPQDRQFILSSKKLLLSDSGFYLCAWYDLGNDYTFGSGTRLTVV.

Ten or more counts support this clone. The junction differs from germline at one of its ends, possibly a read error. Read data end 3 residues before the CDR3 end; the end is taken from the germline J gene. J is TRBJ1-5 and V is TRBV4-2; 10 positions agree with TRBD1. CDR1 and CDR2 from the germline V gene are LGHNA and YNFKEQ. CDR3 length equals 15 residues. The CDR3 protein is CASSQGTGGNQPQHF. The DNA read from the CDR3 is TGCGCCAGCAGCCAAGGGACAGGGGGCAATCAGCCC.

This clone was observed at least ten times. With the read ending 3 residues before the CDR3 end, the germline J gene is used to fill in that end. The V call is TRBV19, the J call TRBJ2-3; TRBD1 is a possible D gene (6 bases). The CDR3 is 11 amino acids. Deletions cut 7 bases from V and 4 bases from J, with 6 bases between. Germline CDR1 reads LNHDA; CDR2 reads SQIVND (reference sequence). CDR3 sequence reads: CASTGADTQYF. CDR3 DNA (partial): TGTGCCAGTACAGGGGCAGATACG.

This clone was recorded at least ten times. The CDR3 end lies 3 residues beyond the end of the read and is filled in from the germline J gene. The rearrangement links TRBV12-3 or TRBV12-4 to TRBJ2-3, with 12 bases fitting TRBD2. The length of the CDR3 is 16 residues. V was pared by 6 bases and J by 2 bases, with 6 bases of the junction left unmatched. Incomplete CDR3 DNA: TGTGCCAGCAGCCCCCGGACTAGCGGGAACACAGATACG. It specifies CASSPRTSGNTDT. The whole CDR3 sequence reads CASSPRTSGNTDTQYF.

This clone has at least ten counts. A read error may produce the germline difference seen at one junction end. Sequencing ends 3 residues short of the CDR3 end; the germline J gene provides the rest. The chain combines TRBV4-2 with TRBJ1-2; tentative D call: TRBD1 (5 bases). The CDR3 sequence is 15 residues long. Germline CDR1 reads LGHNA; CDR2 reads YNFKEQ. This CDR3 reads CASSRQVEGRIGYTF. CDR3 bases read: TGCGCCAGCAGCCGCCAAGTTGAGGGGCGCATTGGC.

This clone was counted many times. The read gets to within 3 residues of the CDR3 end, and the germline J gene fills in the rest. The gene calls are TRBV6-2 or TRBV6-3 and TRBJ2-1; tentatively, D is TRBD1 (5 bases). Germline V gives CDR1 MNHEY, CDR2 SVGEGT. Trimming shortened V by 2 bases and J by 9 bases, and 14 bases separated the two germline ends. This CDR3 has 14 residues. CDR3 sequence: CASSYQVWGSEQFF. CDR3 DNA, as far as it was read: TGTGCCAGCAGTTACCAGGTTTGGGGCAGTGAG.

This clone came up many times. Read coverage stops 3 residues before the CDR3 terminus; the germline J gene supplies the remainder. The chain links TRBV6-1 to TRBJ1-2; D unresolved. Germline V gene sequence: CDR1 MNHNS, CDR2 SASEGT. The V and J ends lost 4 bases and 4 bases respectively, with 7 bases between them. The CDR3 extends over 12 amino acids. The CDR3: CASSATAYGYTF. Incomplete CDR3 DNA: TGTGCCAGCAGTGCAACAGCCTATGGC.